The sequence of this T cell receptor beta chain was determined in a study of blood T cell repertoires in COVID-19. Study at large: Samples representing acute and convalescent COVID-19 were sourced from the United States, Italy and Spain. From T cells, B-cell-depleted T cells, or PBMCs came the material, which was cDNA or gDNA.

Germline V CDR1 and CDR2: LNHDA, SQIVND (reference sequence). This CDR3 contains 15 residues. Germline trimming cut 7 bases from V and 2 bases from J; bases unmatched to any gene: 4. Original analysis: Reference gene primer amplification gave estimated nucleated cell counts. Generated by immunoSEQ multiplex PCR, the TCRdb table keeps only in-frame clones and is missing some. The V and J calls and clone size were taken over from that table, and D and trimming were inferred from the DNA. The sample shows 65,000 to 95,000 clones, roughly 90% of them seen only once. Source material: peripheral blood. This clonotype was sampled from a man between 65 and 85 years old with active or convalescent COVID-19. The chain couples TRBV19 to TRBJ2-1, with TRBD2 identical over 11 bases. The CDR3 reads CASIVTSGTYNEQFF. The CDR3 nucleotides are TGTGCCAGTATCGTGACTAGCGGGACCTACAATGAGCAGTTCTTC.